The clone carrying this T cell receptor beta chain turned up a few times. Antigen unknown. The sample is drawn from a study of T-cell memory formation after mild COVID-19. Study-wide points: For contracting clones, CD4+ ones sat mainly in CM and EM, CD8+ in EMRA. A subset of responding clones appeared in pre-infection memory, suggesting cross-reactive memory joined.

This CDR3 comprises 15 residues. Germline CDR1 and CDR2: SGHRS and YFSETQ. Between the trimmed V and J ends, which lost 0 bases and 4 bases, there was a span of 14 bases. Constant-segment primers served in 5'RACE that generated TCR alpha and TCR beta cDNA libraries bearing sample barcodes and UMIs. TCRdb re-derived calls from the 5' RACE reads in MiXCR, one entry per CDR3 protein. The table includes roughly 130,000 distinct CDR3 sequences, roughly 6% detected once. The genes are TRBV5-1 and TRBJ2-7, with D possibly matching TRBD2 (6 bases). The TCR comes from an adult woman who had mild COVID-19 (a few samples of this study predate the infection). Cell type and time point are not known. The sample comprised PBMCs or a T cell subset sorted from them (not recorded which). The CDR3 DNA is TGCGCCAGCAGCTTGGGCGGGGTACTAGGATACGAGCAGTACTTC. This encodes CASSLGGVLGYEQYF.